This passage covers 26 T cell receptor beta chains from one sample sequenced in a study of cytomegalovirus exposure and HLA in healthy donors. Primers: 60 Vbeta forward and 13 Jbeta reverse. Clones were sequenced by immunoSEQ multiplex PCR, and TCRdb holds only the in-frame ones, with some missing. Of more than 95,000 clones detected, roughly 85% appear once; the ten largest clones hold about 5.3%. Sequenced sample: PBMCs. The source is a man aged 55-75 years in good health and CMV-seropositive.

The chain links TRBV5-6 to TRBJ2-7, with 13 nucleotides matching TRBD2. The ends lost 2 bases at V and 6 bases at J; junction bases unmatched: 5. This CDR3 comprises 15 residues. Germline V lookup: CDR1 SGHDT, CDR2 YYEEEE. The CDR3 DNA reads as TGTGCCAGCAGCTTCGGACTAGCGGGGGTGGTCGAGCAGTACTTC. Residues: CASSFGLAGVVEQYF. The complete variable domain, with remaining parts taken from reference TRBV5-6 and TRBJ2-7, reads DAGVTQSPTHLIKTRGQQVTLRCSPKSGHDTVSWYQQALGQGPQFIFQYYEEEERQRGNFPDRFSGHQFPNYSSELNVNALLLGDSALYLCASSFGLAGVVEQYFGPGTRLTVT.

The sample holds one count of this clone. DNA of the CDR3: TGTGCCAGCAGCTCCCGGGAGGGGAGGGCCGAGCAGTACTTC. Translating gives CASSSREGRAEQYF. This chain connects TRBV7-2 to TRBJ2-7; 8 bases align to TRBD2. The junction had 8 bases not matched to a gene; V was cut back by 4 bases and J by 6 bases. The CDR3 sequence is 14 residues long. Germline CDR1 SGHTA, CDR2 FQGNSA.

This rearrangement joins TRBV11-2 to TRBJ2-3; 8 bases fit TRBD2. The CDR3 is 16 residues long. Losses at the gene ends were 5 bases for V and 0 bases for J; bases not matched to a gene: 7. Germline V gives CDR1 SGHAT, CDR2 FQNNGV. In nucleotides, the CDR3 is TGTGCCAGCAGCGCCCGCGGGGGGATAAGCACAGATACGCAGTATTTT. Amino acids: CASSARGGISTDTQYF.

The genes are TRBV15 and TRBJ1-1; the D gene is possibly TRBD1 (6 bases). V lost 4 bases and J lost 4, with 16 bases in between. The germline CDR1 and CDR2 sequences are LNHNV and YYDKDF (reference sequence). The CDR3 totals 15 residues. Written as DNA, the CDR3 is TGTGCCACCAGCACCACCCCACAGGGCGGCACTGAAGCTTTCTTT. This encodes CATSTTPQGGTEAFF.

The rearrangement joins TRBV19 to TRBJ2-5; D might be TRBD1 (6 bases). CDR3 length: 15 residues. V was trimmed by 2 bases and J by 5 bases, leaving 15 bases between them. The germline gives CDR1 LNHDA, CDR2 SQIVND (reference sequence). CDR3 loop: CASSIKLGQGETQYF. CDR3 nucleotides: TGTGCCAGTAGTATAAAATTGGGCCAGGGGGAGACCCAGTACTTC.

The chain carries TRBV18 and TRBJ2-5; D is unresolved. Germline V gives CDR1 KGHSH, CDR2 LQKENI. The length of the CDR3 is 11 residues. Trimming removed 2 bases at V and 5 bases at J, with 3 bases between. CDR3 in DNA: TGTGCCAGCTCACCAGCGGAGACCCAGTACTTC. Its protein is CASSPAETQYF. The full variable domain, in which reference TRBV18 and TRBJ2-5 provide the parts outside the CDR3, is NAGVMQNPRHLVRRRGQEARLRCSPMKGHSHVYWYRQLPEEGLKFMVYLQKENIIDESGMPKERFSAEFPKEGPSILRIQQVVRGDSAAYFCASSPAETQYFGPGTRLLVL.

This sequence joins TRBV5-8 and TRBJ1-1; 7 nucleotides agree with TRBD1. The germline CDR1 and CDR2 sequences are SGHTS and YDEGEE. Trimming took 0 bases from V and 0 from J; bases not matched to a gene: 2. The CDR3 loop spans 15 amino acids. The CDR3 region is CASSLGQGLNTEAFF. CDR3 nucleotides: TGTGCCAGCAGCTTGGGACAGGGATTGAACACTGAAGCTTTCTTT.

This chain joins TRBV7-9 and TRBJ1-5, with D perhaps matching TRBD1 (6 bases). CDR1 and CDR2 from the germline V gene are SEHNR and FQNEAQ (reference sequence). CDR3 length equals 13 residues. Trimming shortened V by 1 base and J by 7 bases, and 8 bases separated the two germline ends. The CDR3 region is CASSLEGGQPQHF. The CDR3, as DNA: TGTGCCAGCAGCTTAGAAGGGGGACAGCCCCAGCATTTT.

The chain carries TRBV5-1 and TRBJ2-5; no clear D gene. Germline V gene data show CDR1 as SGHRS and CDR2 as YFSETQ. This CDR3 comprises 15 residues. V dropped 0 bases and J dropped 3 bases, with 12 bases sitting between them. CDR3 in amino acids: CASSLGLYGEETQYF. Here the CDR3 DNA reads TGCGCCAGCAGCTTGGGATTGTACGGAGAAGAGACCCAGTACTTC.

DNA for the CDR3: TGTGCCAGTAGGGGGACAGGGGGCCTTGGCTACACCTTC. It codes for CASRGTGGLGYTF. This chain joins TRBV19 and TRBJ1-2; TRBD1 aligns across 12 bases. CDR1 LNHDA and CDR2 SQIVND come from the germline V gene (reference sequence). CDR3 size: 13 residues. V gave up 6 bases and J gave up 7 bases; unmatched junction bases: 3.

CDR3 sequence (DNA): TGTGCCAGCAGCCGCGAACTATCCTACGAGCAGTACTTC. Its protein product is CASSRELSYEQYF. The rearrangement uses TRBV4-2 and TRBJ2-5; D remains unclear. The closer fit of TRBJ2-7 to the DNA end suggests the J call may be wrong. The V gene's germline CDR1 is LGHNA and CDR2 YNFKEQ. The CDR3 has 13 amino acids.

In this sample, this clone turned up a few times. The chain's CDR3 is CASSFAGQGREKLFF. In DNA form, the CDR3 reads TGTGCCAGCAGCTTCGCCGGGCAGGGTCGTGAAAAACTGTTTTTT. This chain connects TRBV7-9 to TRBJ1-4; TRBD1 is a possible D gene (5 bases). This CDR3 spans 15 amino acids. V was cut by 3 bases and J by 7 bases, with 15 bases left in between. CDR1 and CDR2 (germline): SEHNR, FQNEAQ (reference sequence).

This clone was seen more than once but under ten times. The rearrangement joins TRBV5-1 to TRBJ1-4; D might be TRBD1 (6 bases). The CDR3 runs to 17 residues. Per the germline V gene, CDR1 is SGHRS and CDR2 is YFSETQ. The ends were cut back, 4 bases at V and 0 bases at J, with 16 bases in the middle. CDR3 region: CASSDSPPGATNEKLFF. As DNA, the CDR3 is TGCGCCAGCAGCGACAGCCCTCCAGGGGCAACTAATGAAAAACTGTTTTTT.

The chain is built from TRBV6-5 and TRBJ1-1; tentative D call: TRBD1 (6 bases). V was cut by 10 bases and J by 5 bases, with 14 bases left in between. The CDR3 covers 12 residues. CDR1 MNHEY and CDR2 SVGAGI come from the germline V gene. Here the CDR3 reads CAIGRGGTEAFF. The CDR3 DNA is TGTGCCATCGGCAGGGGAGGGACTGAAGCTTTCTTT.

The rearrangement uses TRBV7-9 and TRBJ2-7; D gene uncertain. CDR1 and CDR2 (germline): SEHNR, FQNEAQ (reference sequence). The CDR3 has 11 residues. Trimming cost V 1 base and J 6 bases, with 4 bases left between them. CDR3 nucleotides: TGTGCCAGCAGCTTAGAGCTCGAGCAGTACTTC. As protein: CASSLELEQYF.

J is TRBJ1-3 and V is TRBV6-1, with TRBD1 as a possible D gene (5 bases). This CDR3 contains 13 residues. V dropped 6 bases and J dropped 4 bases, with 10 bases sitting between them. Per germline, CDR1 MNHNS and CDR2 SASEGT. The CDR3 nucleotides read TGTGCCAGCAGGGCCAGACAGGGAAACACCATATATTTT. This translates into CASRARQGNTIYF.

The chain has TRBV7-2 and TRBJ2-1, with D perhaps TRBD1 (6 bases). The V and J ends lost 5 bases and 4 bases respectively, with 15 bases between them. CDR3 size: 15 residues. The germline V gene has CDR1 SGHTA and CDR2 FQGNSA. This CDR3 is CASSPPGVLYNEQFF. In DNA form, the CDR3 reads TGTGCCAGCAGCCCTCCAGGGGTGTTATACAATGAGCAGTTCTTC.

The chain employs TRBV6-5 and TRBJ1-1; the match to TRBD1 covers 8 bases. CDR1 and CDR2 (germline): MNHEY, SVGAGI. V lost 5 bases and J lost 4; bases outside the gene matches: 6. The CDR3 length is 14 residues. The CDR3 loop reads CASSPGGGFTEAFF. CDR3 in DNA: TGTGCCAGCAGTCCAGGGGGCGGATTCACTGAAGCTTTCTTT.

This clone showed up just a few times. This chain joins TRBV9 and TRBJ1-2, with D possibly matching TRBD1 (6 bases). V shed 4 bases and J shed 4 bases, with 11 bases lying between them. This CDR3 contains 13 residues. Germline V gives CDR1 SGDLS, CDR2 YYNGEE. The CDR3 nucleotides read TGTGCCAGCAGCCCAACAGGGTCCTATGGCTACACCTTC. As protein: CASSPTGSYGYTF.

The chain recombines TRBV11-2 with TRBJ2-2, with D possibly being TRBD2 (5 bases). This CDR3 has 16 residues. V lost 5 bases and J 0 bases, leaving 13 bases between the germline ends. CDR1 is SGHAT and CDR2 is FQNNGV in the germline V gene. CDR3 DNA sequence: TGTGCCAGCAGCCCAACTCTAGCCGCGAACACCGGGGAGCTGTTTTTT. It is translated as CASSPTLAANTGELFF.

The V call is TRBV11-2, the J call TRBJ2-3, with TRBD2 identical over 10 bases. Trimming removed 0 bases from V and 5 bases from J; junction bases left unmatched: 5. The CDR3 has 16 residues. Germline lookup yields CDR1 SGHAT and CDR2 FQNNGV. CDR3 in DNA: TGTGCCAGCAGCTTAGAAGCGGGGGGGCGGGGAGATACGCAGTATTTT. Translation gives CASSLEAGGRGDTQYF.

The CDR3 DNA reads TGTGCCAGCAGTCCAGGAGGGGCGACGCGCGAGCAGTACTTC. Translation gives CASSPGGATREQYF. V and J are TRBV28 and TRBJ2-7, with D perhaps TRBD2 (6 bases). The CDR3 contains 14 residues. V lost 5 bases and J lost 6, with 17 bases in between. The germline gives CDR1 MDHEN, CDR2 SYDVKM.

CDR3 sequence: CASSGGDSMGSEAFF. The DNA for the CDR3 is TGTGCCAGCAGCGGAGGGGACAGCATGGGGTCTGAAGCTTTCTTT. The V call is TRBV9, the J call TRBJ1-1; the match to TRBD1 covers 7 bases. The trim removed 3 bases at V and 6 bases at J, leaving 11 bases unmatched. The CDR3 consists of 15 residues. CDR1 and CDR2 from the germline V gene are SGDLS and YYNGEE. Full variable domain (rest looked up from reference TRBV9 and TRBJ1-1): DSGVTQTPKHLITATGQRVTLRCSPRSGDLSVYWYQQSLDQGLQFLIQYYNGEERAKGNILERFSAQQFPDLHSELNLSSLELGDSALYFCASSGGDSMGSEAFFGQGTRLTVV.

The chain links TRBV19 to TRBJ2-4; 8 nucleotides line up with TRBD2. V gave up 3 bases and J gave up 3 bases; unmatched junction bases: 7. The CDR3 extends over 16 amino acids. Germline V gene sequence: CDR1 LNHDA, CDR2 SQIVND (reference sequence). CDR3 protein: CASSMMAGGGKNIQYF. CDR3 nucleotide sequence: TGTGCCAGTAGTATGATGGCGGGGGGTGGCAAAAACATTCAGTACTTC.

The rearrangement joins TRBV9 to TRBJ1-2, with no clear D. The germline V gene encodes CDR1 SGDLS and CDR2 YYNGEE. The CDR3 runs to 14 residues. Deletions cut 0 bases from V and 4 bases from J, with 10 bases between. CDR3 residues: CASSVDVAAYGYTF. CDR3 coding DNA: TGTGCCAGCAGCGTAGATGTGGCGGCCTATGGCTACACCTTC.

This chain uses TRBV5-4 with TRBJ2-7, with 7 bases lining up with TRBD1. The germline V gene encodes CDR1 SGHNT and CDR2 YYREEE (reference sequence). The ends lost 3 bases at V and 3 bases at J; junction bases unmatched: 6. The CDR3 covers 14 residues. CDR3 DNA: TGTGCCAGCAGCTCGGGACAGATCCTCTACGAGCAGTACTTC. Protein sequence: CASSSGQILYEQYF.